This T cell receptor beta chain was sequenced in a study of OX40 agonist ivuxolimab in advanced cancers. Study background: Six ivuxolimab dose levels, 0.01 to 10 mg/kg, were given intravenously every 2 weeks. Of the patients, three showed partial responses, one with hepatocellular carcinoma and two with cutaneous melanoma.

A note on this clone: What it recognizes is unknown.

The method was immunoSEQ multiplex PCR; TCRdb's version includes in-frame clones alone and lacks a portion of them. The repertoire holds 69,000 or so clones, with roughly 85% as singletons. Collection of blood occurred at baseline, at cycle 4 day 1, and at cycle 7 day 1. General study findings and limits: The study did not work out the antigen specificity of the expanded peripheral T cells.

The CDR3 sequence is 14 residues long. CDR1 and CDR2 from the germline V gene are SEHNR and FQNEAQ (reference sequence). Trimming removed 7 bases at V and 0 bases at J, with 10 bases between. The sequence derives from an adult with an advanced solid tumor such as melanoma, head and neck, liver or kidney cancer. The V and J genes are TRBV7-9 and TRBJ1-3, with D perhaps matching TRBD1 (5 bases). Source: CD4+ or CD8+ T cells sorted from blood, taken in a trial of the OX40 agonist ivuxolimab. The CDR3 DNA follows: TGTGCCAGCAAGGGGCAGGGCTCTGGAAACACCATATATTTT. Translation: CASKGQGSGNTIYF. The full variable domain, rest sourced from reference TRBV7-9 and TRBJ1-3, is DTGVSQNPRHKITKRGQNVTFRCDPISEHNRLYWYRQTLGQGPEFLTYFQNEAQLEKSRLLSDRFSAERPKGSFSTLEIQRTEQGDSAMYLCASKGQGSGNTIYFGEGSWLTVV.